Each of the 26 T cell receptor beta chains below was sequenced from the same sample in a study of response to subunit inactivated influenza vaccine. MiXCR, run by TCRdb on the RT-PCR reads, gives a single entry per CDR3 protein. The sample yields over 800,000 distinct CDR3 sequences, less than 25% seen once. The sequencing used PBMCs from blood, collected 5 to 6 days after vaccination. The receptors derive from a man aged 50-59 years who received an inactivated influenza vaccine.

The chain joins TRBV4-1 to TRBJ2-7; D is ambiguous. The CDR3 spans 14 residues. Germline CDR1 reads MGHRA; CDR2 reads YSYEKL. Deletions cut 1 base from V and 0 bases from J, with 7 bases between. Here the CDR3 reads CASSQGPVSYEQYF. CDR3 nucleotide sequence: TGCGCCAGCAGCCAAGGGCCGGTCTCCTACGAGCAGTACTTC.

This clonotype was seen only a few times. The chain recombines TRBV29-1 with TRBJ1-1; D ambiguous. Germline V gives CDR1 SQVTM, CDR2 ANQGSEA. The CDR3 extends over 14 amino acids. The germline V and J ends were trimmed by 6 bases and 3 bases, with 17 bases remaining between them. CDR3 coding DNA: TGCAGCGTGATCCGGCTGGCGCGTGACACTGAAGCTTTCTTT. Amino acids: CSVIRLARDTEAFF.

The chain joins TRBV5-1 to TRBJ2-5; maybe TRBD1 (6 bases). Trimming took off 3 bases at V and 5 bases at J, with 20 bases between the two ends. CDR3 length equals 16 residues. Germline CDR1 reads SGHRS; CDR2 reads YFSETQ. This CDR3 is CASSSLQGFVRETQYF. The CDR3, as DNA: TGCGCCAGCAGCTCCCTCCAGGGGTTCGTACGGGAGACCCAGTACTTC.

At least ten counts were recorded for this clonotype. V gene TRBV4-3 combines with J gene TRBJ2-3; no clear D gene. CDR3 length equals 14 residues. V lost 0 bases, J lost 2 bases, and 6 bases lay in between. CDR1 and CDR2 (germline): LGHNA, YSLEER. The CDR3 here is CASSQDLLTDTQYF. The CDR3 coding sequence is TGCGCCAGCAGCCAAGATCTCCTCACAGATACGCAGTATTTT.

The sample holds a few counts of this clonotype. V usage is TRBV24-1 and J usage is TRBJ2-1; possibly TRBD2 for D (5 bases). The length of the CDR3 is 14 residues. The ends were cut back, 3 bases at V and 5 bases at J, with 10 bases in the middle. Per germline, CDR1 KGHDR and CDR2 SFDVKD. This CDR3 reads CATSDNTRHNEQFF. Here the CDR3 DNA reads TGTGCCACCAGTGATAACACTAGACACAATGAGCAGTTCTTC.

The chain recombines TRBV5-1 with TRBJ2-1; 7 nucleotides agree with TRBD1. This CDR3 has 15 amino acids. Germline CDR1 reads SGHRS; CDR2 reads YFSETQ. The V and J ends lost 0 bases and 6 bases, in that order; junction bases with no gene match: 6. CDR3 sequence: CASSLALGQVNEQFF. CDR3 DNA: TGCGCCAGCAGCTTGGCGTTAGGACAGGTCAATGAGCAGTTCTTC.

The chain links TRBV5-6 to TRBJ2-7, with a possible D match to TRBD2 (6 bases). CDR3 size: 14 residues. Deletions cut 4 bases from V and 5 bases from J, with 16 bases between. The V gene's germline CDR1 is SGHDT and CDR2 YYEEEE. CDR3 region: CASSRGLTGDEQYF. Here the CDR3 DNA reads TGTGCCAGCAGCAGGGGACTGACGGGCGACGAGCAGTACTTC.

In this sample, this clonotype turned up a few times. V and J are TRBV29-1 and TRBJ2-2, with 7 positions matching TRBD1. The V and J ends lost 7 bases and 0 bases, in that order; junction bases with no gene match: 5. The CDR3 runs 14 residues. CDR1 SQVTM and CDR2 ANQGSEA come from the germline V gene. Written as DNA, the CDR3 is TGCAGCGCAACGACAGGGACGAACACCGGGGAGCTGTTTTTT. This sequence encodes CSATTGTNTGELFF.

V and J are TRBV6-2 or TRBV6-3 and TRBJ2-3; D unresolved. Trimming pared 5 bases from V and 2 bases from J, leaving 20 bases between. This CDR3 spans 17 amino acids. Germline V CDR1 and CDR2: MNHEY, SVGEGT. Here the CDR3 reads CASSPNLESVFTDTQYF. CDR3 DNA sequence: TGTGCCAGCAGTCCAAATCTAGAGTCAGTTTTCACAGATACGCAGTATTTT.

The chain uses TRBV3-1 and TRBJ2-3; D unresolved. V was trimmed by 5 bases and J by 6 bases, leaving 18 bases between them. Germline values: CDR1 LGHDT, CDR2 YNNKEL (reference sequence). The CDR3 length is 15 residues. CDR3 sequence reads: CASSKIGSIPDTQYF. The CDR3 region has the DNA TGTGCCAGCAGCAAGATAGGGTCGATTCCCGATACGCAGTATTTT.

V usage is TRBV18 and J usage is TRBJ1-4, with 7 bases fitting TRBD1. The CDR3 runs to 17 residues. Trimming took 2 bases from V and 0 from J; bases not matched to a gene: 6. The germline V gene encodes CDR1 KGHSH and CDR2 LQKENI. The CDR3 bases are TGTGCCAGCTCACCAAGGGTCACAGGGGCAACTAATGAAAAACTGTTTTTT. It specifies CASSPRVTGATNEKLFF.

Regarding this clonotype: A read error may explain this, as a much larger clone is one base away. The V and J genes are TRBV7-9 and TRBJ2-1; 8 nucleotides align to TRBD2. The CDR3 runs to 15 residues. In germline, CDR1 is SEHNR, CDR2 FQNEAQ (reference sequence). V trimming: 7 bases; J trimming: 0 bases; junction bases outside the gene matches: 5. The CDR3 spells CASTRLASSYNEQFF. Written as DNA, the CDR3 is TGTGCCAGCACCAGACTAGCGAGCTCCTACAATGAGCAGTTCTTC.

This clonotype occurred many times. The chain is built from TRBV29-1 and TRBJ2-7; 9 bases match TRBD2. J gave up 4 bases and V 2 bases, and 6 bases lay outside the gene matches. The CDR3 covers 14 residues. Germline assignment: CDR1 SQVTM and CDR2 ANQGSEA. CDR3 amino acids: CSVESLAGSYEQYF. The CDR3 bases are TGCAGCGTTGAAAGCCTAGCGGGAAGTTACGAGCAGTACTTC.

This CDR3 reads CAISEAGTGGLQPQHF. In DNA, the CDR3 is TGTGCCATCAGTGAAGCCGGGACAGGGGGCCTTCAGCCCCAGCATTTT. The genes are TRBV10-3 and TRBJ1-5; 12 nucleotides align to TRBD1. Unmatched junction bases numbered 6, after V lost 3 bases and J lost 6 bases. This CDR3 region has 16 residues. CDR1 is ENHRY, CDR2 SYGVKD, per germline.

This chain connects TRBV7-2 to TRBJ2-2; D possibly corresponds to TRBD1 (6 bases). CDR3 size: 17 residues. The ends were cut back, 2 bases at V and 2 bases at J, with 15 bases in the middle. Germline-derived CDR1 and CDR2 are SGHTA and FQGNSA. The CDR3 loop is CASSLWAGTSNTGELFF. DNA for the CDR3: TGTGCCAGCAGCTTATGGGCAGGGACATCCAACACCGGGGAGCTGTTTTTT.

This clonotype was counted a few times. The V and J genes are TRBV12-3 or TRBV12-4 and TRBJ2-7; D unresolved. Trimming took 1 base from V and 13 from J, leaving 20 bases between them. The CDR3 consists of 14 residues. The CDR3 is CASSLEQPPPTTYF. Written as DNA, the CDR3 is TGTGCCAGCAGTTTAGAACAGCCGCCTCCTACGACCTACTTC.

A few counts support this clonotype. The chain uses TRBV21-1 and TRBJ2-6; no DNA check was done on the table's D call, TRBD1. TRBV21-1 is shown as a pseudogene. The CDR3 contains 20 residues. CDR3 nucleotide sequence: TGTGCCAGCAGCAAAGGGTCCCGGGGGGACTCAAACGGGGGGGCCAACGTCCTGACTTTC. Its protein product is CASSKGSRGDSNGGANVLTF.

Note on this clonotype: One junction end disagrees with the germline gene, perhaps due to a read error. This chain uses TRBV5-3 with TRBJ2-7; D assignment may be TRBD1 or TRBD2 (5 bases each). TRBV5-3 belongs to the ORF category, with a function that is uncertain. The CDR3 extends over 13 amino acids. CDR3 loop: CARSLGPLCEQYF. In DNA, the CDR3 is TGTGCCAGGAGCTTGGGACCCCTCTGCGAGCAGTACTTC.

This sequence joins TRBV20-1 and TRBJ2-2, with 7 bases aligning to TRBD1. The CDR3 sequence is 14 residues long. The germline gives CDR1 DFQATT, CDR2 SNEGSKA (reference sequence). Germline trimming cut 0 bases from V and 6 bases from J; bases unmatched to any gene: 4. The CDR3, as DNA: TGCAGTGCTAGAGAAACGACAGGGTCCGGGGAGCTGTTTTTT. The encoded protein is CSARETTGSGELFF.

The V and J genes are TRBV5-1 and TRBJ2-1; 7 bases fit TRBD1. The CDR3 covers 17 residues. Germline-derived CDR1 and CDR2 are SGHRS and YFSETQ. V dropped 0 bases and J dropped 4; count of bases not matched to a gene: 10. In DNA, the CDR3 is TGCGCCAGCAGCTTGGAAGCGACAGGGTGGGGTTACAATGAGCAGTTCTTC. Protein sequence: CASSLEATGWGYNEQFF.

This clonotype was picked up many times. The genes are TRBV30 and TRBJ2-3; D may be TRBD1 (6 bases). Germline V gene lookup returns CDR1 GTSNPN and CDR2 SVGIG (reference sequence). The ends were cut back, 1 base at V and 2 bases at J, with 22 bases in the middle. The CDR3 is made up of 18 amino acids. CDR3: CAWSEALGRGYYTDTQYF. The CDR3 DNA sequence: TGTGCCTGGAGTGAGGCCCTGGGCAGGGGATATTACACAGATACGCAGTATTTT.

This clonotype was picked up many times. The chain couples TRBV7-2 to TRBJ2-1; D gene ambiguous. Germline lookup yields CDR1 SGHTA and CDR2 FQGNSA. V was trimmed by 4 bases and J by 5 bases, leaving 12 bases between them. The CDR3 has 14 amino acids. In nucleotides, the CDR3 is TGTGCCAGCAGCTCCGGGCCGGGTCACAATGAGCAGTTCTTC. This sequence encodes CASSSGPGHNEQFF.

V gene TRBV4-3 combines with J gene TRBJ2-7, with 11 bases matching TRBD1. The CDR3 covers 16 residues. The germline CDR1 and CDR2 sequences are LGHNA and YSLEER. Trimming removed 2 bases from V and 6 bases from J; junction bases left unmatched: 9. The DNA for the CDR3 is TGCGCCAGCAGCCAAACCCGGACAGGGGGCGGCGGCGAGCAGTACTTC. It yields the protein CASSQTRTGGGGEQYF.

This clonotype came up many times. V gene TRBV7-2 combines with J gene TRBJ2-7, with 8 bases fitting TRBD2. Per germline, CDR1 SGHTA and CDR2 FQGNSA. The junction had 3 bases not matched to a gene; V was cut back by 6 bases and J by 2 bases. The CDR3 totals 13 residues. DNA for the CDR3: TGTGCCAGCAGGTATAGCGGGGCCTACGAGCAGTACTTC. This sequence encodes CASRYSGAYEQYF.

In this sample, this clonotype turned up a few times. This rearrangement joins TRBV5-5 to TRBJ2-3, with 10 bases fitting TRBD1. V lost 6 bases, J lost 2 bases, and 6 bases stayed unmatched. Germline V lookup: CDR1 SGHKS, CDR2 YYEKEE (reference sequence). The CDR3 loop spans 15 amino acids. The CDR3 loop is CASNRQGANTDTQYF. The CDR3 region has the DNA TGTGCCAGCAATAGACAGGGGGCGAACACAGATACGCAGTATTTT.

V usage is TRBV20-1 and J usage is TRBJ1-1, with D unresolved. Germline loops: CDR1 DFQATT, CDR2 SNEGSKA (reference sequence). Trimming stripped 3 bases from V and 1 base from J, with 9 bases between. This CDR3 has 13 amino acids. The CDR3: CSASFSPNTEAFF. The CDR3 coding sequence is TGCAGTGCTAGCTTCAGCCCGAACACTGAAGCTTTCTTT.